The entry below describes one T cell receptor beta chain. Its antigen is still unknown. No per-base quality is available; no much larger clone lies one base away. Participants in the prospective study were aged roughly 18 to 100 years, lived in under 30 United States geographic areas, and enrolled through a virtual design. Cohort assignment in the prospective study relied on participant-reported clinical history from a screening survey and a study questionnaire. Recovered participants in ImmuneRACE Cohort 3 were defined by two consecutive negative NP/OP PCR tests, clearance by a healthcare professional, or resolution of symptoms. Mobile phlebotomists in the prospective study collected whole blood, serum and a nasopharyngeal or oropharyngeal swab from every participant. Over a 2-month period, participants in the prospective study had the option of providing additional blood draws and questionnaires. Blood samples from the prospective study were shipped frozen or at room temperature prior to DNA extraction.

TCRbeta CDR3 regions were amplified from genomic DNA by means of the immunoSEQ Assay, a bias-controlled multiplex PCR. As for the original processing: The number of nucleated cells in each sample was estimated from the amplification of reference gene primers within the assay. To quantify the absolute abundance of each unique TCRbeta CDR3 rearrangement, sequence reads were collapsed and filtered. For each sample, productive Simpson clonality was calculated as the square root of Simpson's diversity index across productive rearrangements. The immuneACCESS repertoire file appears here via TCRdb, limited to in-frame rearrangements. These files lack a portion of the clones; in checked studies, under half of the deficit traces to unresolved V genes, and the cause of the others is not known. V and J calls and clone size come straight from that table; D and trimming were deduced from the DNA. Within this sample are more than 400,000 clones, with about nine tenths of them counted one time only. Of the sample, around 0.6% falls within the top ten clones.

The data stem from a study of blood T cell repertoires in COVID-19 (dated by TCRdb to the early 2020s). Study-wide context: Samples covering the acute and convalescent phases of COVID-19 were provided by collaborators in the United States, Italy and Spain. The prospective study material was composed of cDNA or gDNA derived from T cells, B-cell-depleted T cells, or PBMCs. Deeply sampled blood TCRbeta repertoires from subjects exposed to, actively infected with, or recovered from COVID-19 were included in the dataset. The repertoires were made available in a free public database intended to serve as a resource for research on the immune response to SARS-CoV-2. Samples were obtained from the ongoing ImmuneRACE study (first 160 participants) and from over a thousand subjects provided by 6 global collaborators. Sample metadata almost always included a de-identified subject ID, COVID-19 status, age in years and sex. HLA class I and class II types, where available, came from metadata supplied by the sample provider rather than from assay-based typing.

Study-wide findings and limitations: Clinical and demographic metadata were provided uncurated, with the amount varying by source and participant.

The sequence was collected from a man in his late teens or twenties who had recovered from COVID-19. The sample was PBMCs or T cells enriched from blood (not recorded which).

The encoded CDR3 is CASRSTVSSYNEQFF. The bases are TGTGCCAGCAGGAGTACCGTGAGCTCCTACAATGAGCAGTTCTTC. The receptor chain draws on TRBV6-5 and TRBJ2-1; there is no confident call for the D gene. As encoded in the germline V gene, CDR1 is MNHEY while CDR2 is SVGAGI. The V end loses 6 bases and the J end loses 0 bases, and a stretch of 12 bases separates them. The CDR3, cysteine through phenylalanine, is 15 amino acids long. CDR3 DNA is the only sequence kept; it has 45 bases, read in frame from the first base.